Below, one T cell receptor beta chain is given with its context. What it binds is unknown. The data were taken from a study of beta chain features in type 1 diabetes. Regarding the study as a whole: People with Type 1 diabetes carried modestly yet significantly shorter TCRB CDR3s in all four CD4+ subsets.

Sorted populations were all over 95% pure. Germline V gene sequence: CDR1 MNHEY, CDR2 SMNVEV (reference sequence). The CDR3 is 14 residues long. With V trimmed by 5 bases and J by 5 bases, 4 bases remained unmatched. Reverse transcription of all isolated RNA meant that expressed TCRB transcripts were sequenced. The repertoire was sequenced with immunoSEQ multiplex PCR; TCRdb's copy has only in-frame clones and lacks some. The sample includes roughly 500,000 clones, 9.5% to 12% seen only once; the top ten take approximately 0.045%. The sequenced sample was naive CD4+ T cells from blood. This receptor was obtained from a woman aged 18 to 35 in good health. The gene calls are TRBV27 and TRBJ2-2, with 8 bases aligning to TRBD1. CDR3 DNA sequence: TGTGCCAGCAGTCGACAGGGGAATACCGGGGAGCTGTTTTTT. Translating it yields CASSRQGNTGELFF.